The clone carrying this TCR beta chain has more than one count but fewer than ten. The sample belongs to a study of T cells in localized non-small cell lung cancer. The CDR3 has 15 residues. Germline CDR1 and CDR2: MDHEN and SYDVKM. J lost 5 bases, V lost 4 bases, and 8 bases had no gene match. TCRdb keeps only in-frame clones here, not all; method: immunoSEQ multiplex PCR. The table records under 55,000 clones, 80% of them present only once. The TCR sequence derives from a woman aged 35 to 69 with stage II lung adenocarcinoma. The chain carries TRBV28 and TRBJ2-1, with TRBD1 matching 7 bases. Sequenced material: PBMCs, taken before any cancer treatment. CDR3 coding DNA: TGTGCCAGCAGTTATTTAGGACAGGCGAACAATGAGCAGTTCTTC. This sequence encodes CASSYLGQANNEQFF. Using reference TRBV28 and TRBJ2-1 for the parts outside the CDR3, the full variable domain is DVKVTQSSRYLVKRTGEKVFLECVQDMDHENMFWYRQDPGLGLRLIYFSYDVKMKEKGDIPEGYSVSREKKERFSLILESASTNQTSMYLCASSYLGQANNEQFFGPGTRLTVL.